This section outlines one TCR beta chain sequence together with its context. The sample comes from a study of blood T cell repertoires in COVID-19. Overall study context: COVID-19 samples from acute and convalescent phases originated in the United States, Italy and Spain. The analysed material was cDNA or gDNA that came from T cells, B-cell-depleted T cells, or PBMCs.

CDR1 is SGHRS and CDR2 is YFSETQ in the germline V gene. The CDR3 totals 16 residues. J lost 0 bases, V lost 4 bases, and 9 bases had no gene match. Under the authors' procedure: By means of reference gene primer amplification, nucleated cell counts were estimated. Some clones are missing from TCRdb's copy, which holds only in-frame ones; the method was immunoSEQ multiplex PCR. The V and J calls and the clone size are those of that table, but D and trimming were determined from the DNA. The sample records 56,000 or so clones, around 86% being singletons. The TCR sequence derives from a human donor in a cohort sampled during active COVID-19. Source material: peripheral blood. The genes are TRBV5-1 and TRBJ2-7; 8 bases line up with TRBD2. CDR3 residues: CASSPGGVQSSYEQYF. Here the CDR3 DNA reads TGCGCCAGCAGCCCGGGAGGGGTCCAGAGCTCCTACGAGCAGTACTTC.